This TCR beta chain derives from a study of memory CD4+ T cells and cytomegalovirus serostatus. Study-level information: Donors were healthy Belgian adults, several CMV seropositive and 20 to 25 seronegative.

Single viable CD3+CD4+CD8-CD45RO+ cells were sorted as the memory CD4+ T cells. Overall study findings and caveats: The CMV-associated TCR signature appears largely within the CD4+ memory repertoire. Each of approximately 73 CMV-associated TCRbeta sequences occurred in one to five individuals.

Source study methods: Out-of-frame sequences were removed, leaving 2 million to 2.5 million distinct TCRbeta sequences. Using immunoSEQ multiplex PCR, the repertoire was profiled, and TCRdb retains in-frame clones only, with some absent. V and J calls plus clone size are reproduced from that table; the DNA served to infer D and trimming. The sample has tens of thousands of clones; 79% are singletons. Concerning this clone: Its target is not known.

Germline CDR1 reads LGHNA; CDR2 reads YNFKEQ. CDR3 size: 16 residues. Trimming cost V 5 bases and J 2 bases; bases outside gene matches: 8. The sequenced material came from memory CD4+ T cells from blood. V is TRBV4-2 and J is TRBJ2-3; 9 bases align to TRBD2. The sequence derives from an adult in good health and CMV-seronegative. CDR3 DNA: TGTGCCAGCAGCAGTCGACTAGCGGCCAACACAGATACGCAGTATTTT. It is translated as CASSSRLAANTDTQYF.